The 23 T cell receptor beta chains below all came from one sample that was sequenced in a study of blood T cell repertoires in COVID-19. TCRdb's table, derived via immunoSEQ multiplex PCR, lists solely in-frame clones and lacks some. Counted here are 200,000 to 300,000 clones, around 81% occurring once; the ten biggest clones make up just under 6.5%. Sequencing was carried out using peripheral blood. These receptor sequences come from a woman aged 60 to 75 with active or convalescent COVID-19.

The CDR3 protein is CASKTRGSGNTIYF. The CDR3 region has the DNA TGTGCCAGTAAAACCAGGGGCTCTGGAAACACCATATATTTT. The chain has TRBV19 and TRBJ1-3, with a possible D match to TRBD1 (6 bases). V lost 7 bases, J lost 0 bases, and 10 bases lay in between. The CDR3 is 14 amino acids. In germline, CDR1 is LNHDA, CDR2 SQIVND (reference sequence).

The rearrangement uses TRBV5-1 and TRBJ1-4, with 8 bases identical to TRBD1. Losses at the gene ends were 0 bases for V and 7 bases for J; bases not matched to a gene: 5. In germline, CDR1 is SGHRS, CDR2 YFSETQ. The CDR3 has 15 residues. The CDR3 DNA reads as TGCGCCAGCAGCTTGGGGCAGGGGGCGCTTGAAAAACTGTTTTTT. It yields the protein CASSLGQGALEKLFF.

The gene calls are TRBV19 and TRBJ2-5, with 9 bases that match TRBD2. V trimming: 2 bases; J trimming: 5 bases; junction bases outside the gene matches: 3. This CDR3 comprises 14 residues. CDR1 and CDR2 from the germline V gene are LNHDA and SQIVND (reference sequence). Here the CDR3 reads CASSIQTSGETQYF. Written as DNA, the CDR3 is TGTGCCAGTAGTATACAGACTAGCGGCGAGACCCAGTACTTC.

V is TRBV2 and J is TRBJ2-5; 7 bases map to TRBD1. The CDR3 sequence is 16 residues long. CDR1 is SNHLY, CDR2 FYNNEI, per germline. J lost 5 bases, V lost 0 bases, and 9 bases had no gene match. The CDR3, as DNA: TGTGCCAGCAGTGAAGCGCAGCCAGGGGGTGGGGAGACCCAGTACTTC. The encoded protein is CASSEAQPGGGETQYF.

The chain uses TRBV19 and TRBJ1-2; D is ambiguous. The germline CDR1 and CDR2 sequences are LNHDA and SQIVND (reference sequence). CDR3 length: 15 residues. Trimming stripped 7 bases from V and 8 bases from J, with 23 bases between. As DNA, the CDR3 is TGTGCCAGTACCTCCCCGGGATCGCCTGAAAAGGGCTACACCTTC. It translates to CASTSPGSPEKGYTF.

The chain uses TRBV3-1 (or the pseudogene TRBV3-2) and TRBJ1-2; tentative D call: TRBD1 (5 bases). The CDR3 contains 14 residues. CDR1 is LGHDT, CDR2 YNNKEL, per germline (reference sequence). The V gene lost 1 base and the J gene lost 4 bases, with 10 bases spanning the gap. CDR3 amino acids: CASSQVPTAYGYTF. The CDR3 nucleotides read TGTGCCAGCAGCCAAGTCCCGACAGCCTATGGCTACACCTTC.

The V and J genes are TRBV4-1 and TRBJ2-1; no reliable D call. The CDR3 contains 15 residues. Per the germline V gene, CDR1 is MGHRA and CDR2 is YSYEKL. V lost 0 bases, J lost 5 bases, and 11 bases lay in between. The CDR3 here is CASSQDHWQDNEQFF. The DNA for the CDR3 is TGCGCCAGCAGCCAAGACCACTGGCAGGACAATGAGCAGTTCTTC.

DNA of the CDR3: TGTGCCAGCAGCCCCGAGCAGGGTCCTAGCACAGATACGCAGTATTTT. It is translated as CASSPEQGPSTDTQYF. The chain combines TRBV5-6 with TRBJ2-3; the D gene is possibly TRBD1 (5 bases). Germline assignment: CDR1 SGHDT and CDR2 YYEEEE. The V end lost 4 bases, the J end lost 0 bases, and 15 bases lay between the germline ends. There are 16 residues in the CDR3.

The V and J genes are TRBV7-9 and TRBJ2-1, with a weak D call TRBD2 (6 bases). Germline V gene sequence: CDR1 SEHNR, CDR2 FQNEAQ (reference sequence). V was pared by 5 bases and J by 10 bases, with 15 bases between. The CDR3 length is 13 residues. CDR3 loop: CASSLPGREEQFF. In DNA, the CDR3 is TGTGCCAGCAGCCTTCCCGGACGGGAGGAGCAGTTCTTC.

The rearrangement links TRBV7-3 to TRBJ2-1, with 10 bases that match TRBD2. Germline V gene lookup returns CDR1 SGHTA and CDR2 FQGTGA. Germline trimming cut 6 bases from V and 4 bases from J; bases unmatched to any gene: 9. The CDR3 spans 16 residues. The CDR3 loop reads CASSLRGTSVYNEQFF. Here the CDR3 DNA reads TGTGCCAGCAGTTTGAGGGGGACTAGCGTTTACAATGAGCAGTTCTTC.

The genes are TRBV5-1 and TRBJ2-3, with a tentative D call TRBD2 (6 bases). V was pared by 0 bases and J by 0 bases, with 8 bases between. The CDR3 has 15 residues. Germline CDR1 and CDR2: SGHRS and YFSETQ. CDR3 sequence reads: CASSLGRVSTDTQYF. CDR3 DNA sequence: TGCGCCAGCAGCTTGGGGAGGGTAAGCACAGATACGCAGTATTTT.

In this sample, this clone turned up many times. The chain uses TRBV2 and TRBJ1-2; D might be TRBD1 (5 bases). Germline V gene sequence: CDR1 SNHLY, CDR2 FYNNEI. V lost 11 bases and J 4 bases, leaving 23 bases between the germline ends. This CDR3 has 15 residues. Here the CDR3 reads CALSGGFSAGYGYTF. The CDR3 bases are TGTGCCCTCTCGGGGGGTTTTTCGGCTGGCTATGGCTACACCTTC.

This clone was seen a handful of times. The chain is built from TRBV30 and TRBJ2-7; 10 bases line up with TRBD2. Germline trimming cut 4 bases from V and 3 bases from J; bases unmatched to any gene: 3. The CDR3 runs 13 residues. The germline gives CDR1 GTSNPN, CDR2 SVGIG (reference sequence). The CDR3 region is CAWTPSGSYEQYF. The CDR3 DNA follows: TGTGCCTGGACCCCTAGCGGGAGCTACGAGCAGTACTTC.

On this clone: Other DNA sequences within the sample encode an identical CDR3. V usage is TRBV6-6 and J usage is TRBJ2-2; no definite D call. The V gene lost 0 bases and the J gene lost 1 base, with 6 bases spanning the gap. The germline gives CDR1 MNHNY, CDR2 SVGAGI (reference sequence). This CDR3 region has 15 residues. Here the CDR3 DNA reads TGTGCCAGCAGTTACTCAAGAGGGAACACCGGGGAGCTGTTTTTT. Protein sequence: CASSYSRGNTGELFF.

This chain links TRBV2 with TRBJ1-4; no reliable D call. CDR3 size: 14 residues. V shed 7 bases and J shed 8 bases, with 17 bases lying between them. Germline lookup yields CDR1 SNHLY and CDR2 FYNNEI. The DNA of the CDR3 is TGTGCCAGCAATAGACACGACCGCCACGAAAAACTGTTTTTT. The encoded protein is CASNRHDRHEKLFF.

V is TRBV25-1 and J is TRBJ1-2, with 7 bases aligning to TRBD1. The CDR3 has 13 residues. The trim removed 1 base at V and 4 bases at J, leaving 0 bases unmatched. Germline V lookup: CDR1 MGHDK, CDR2 SYGVNS. The CDR3 bases are TGTGCCAGCAGTGAATGGGACAGCTATGGCTACACCTTC. As protein: CASSEWDSYGYTF.

This clone was detected once. The V gene is TRBV6-5, the J gene TRBJ1-2; D uncertain. V was cut by 7 bases and J by 1 base, with 13 bases left in between. CDR3 length equals 14 residues. Germline V gives CDR1 MNHEY, CDR2 SVGAGI. CDR3 nucleotide sequence: TGTGCCAGCATCACCAGAGGTGATAACTATGGCTACACCTTC. Translating gives CASITRGDNYGYTF.

The chain joins TRBV3-1 (or the pseudogene TRBV3-2) to TRBJ2-7, with a tentative D call TRBD1 (6 bases). Per the germline V gene, CDR1 is LGHDT and CDR2 is YNNKEL (reference sequence). The V end was cut by 4 bases, the J end by 0 bases, with 16 bases between. This CDR3 is built from 16 residues. The CDR3 nucleotides read TGTGCCAGCAGCCCAGGGGCGACAGCCCACTCCTACGAGCAGTACTTC. Protein sequence: CASSPGATAHSYEQYF.

The chain links TRBV30 to TRBJ2-1; TRBD2 matches at 10 bases. Germline values: CDR1 GTSNPN, CDR2 SVGIG (reference sequence). The V gene end was trimmed by 4 bases and the J gene end by 8 bases; junction bases not matched to a gene: 5. The length of the CDR3 is 13 residues. Here the CDR3 reads CAWTFGLADEQFF. In DNA, the CDR3 is TGTGCCTGGACCTTCGGACTAGCGGATGAGCAGTTCTTC.

This chain uses TRBV19 with TRBJ2-4; 9 bases line up with TRBD2. Germline values: CDR1 LNHDA, CDR2 SQIVND (reference sequence). After removal of 6 bases from V and 5 bases from J, the junction contained 5 bases not matched to a gene. The CDR3 is 14 residues long. The CDR3 DNA is TGTGCCAGTAGCCCCCGCGGGAGGGAAAACATTCAGTACTTC. The encoded protein is CASSPRGRENIQYF.

The chain combines TRBV9 with TRBJ2-5, with D maybe TRBD1 (5 bases). The germline V gene has CDR1 SGDLS and CDR2 YYNGEE. V lost 0 bases to trimming and J lost 2 bases, with 8 bases between them. The CDR3 is 14 amino acids. The CDR3 nucleotides are TGTGCCAGCAGCGTAGGGACAAATCAAGAGACCCAGTACTTC. Protein product: CASSVGTNQETQYF.

The CDR3 sequence: CASSLNRGQETQYF. The CDR3 DNA sequence: TGTGCCAGCAGCCTCAACAGGGGGCAAGAGACCCAGTACTTC. The J gene is TRBJ2-5, the V gene TRBV7-9; 8 bases agree with TRBD1. Germline loops: CDR1 SEHNR, CDR2 FQNEAQ (reference sequence). The J segment lost 2 bases and the V segment lost 5 bases, leaving 4 bases of the junction unmatched. The CDR3 sequence is 14 residues long.

The rearrangement links TRBV15 to TRBJ2-7; 10 nucleotides align to TRBD1. With V trimmed by 1 base and J by 5 bases, 5 bases remained unmatched. This CDR3 is 15 amino acids long. Per the germline V gene, CDR1 is LNHNV and CDR2 is YYDKDF (reference sequence). CDR3 DNA sequence: TGTGCCACCAGCAGAGCCGGGACAGGGGCCGACGAGCAGTACTTC. It is translated as CATSRAGTGADEQYF.